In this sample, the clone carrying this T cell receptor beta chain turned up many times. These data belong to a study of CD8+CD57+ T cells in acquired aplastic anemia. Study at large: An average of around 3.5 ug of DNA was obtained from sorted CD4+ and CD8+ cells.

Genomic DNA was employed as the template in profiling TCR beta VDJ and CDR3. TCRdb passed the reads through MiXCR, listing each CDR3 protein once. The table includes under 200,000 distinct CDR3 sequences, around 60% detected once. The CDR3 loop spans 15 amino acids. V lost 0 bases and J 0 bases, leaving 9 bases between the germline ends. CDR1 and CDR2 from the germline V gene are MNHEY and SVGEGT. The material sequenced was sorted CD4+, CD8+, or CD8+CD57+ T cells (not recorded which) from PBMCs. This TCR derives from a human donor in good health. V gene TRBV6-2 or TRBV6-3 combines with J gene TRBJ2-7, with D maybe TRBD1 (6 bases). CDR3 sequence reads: CASSYSTGSSYEQYF. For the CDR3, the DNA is TGTGCCAGCAGTTACTCGACAGGATCCTCCTACGAGCAGTACTTC.